Each of the 10 T cell receptor beta chains below was sequenced from the same sample in a study of blood T cell repertoires in COVID-19. Produced via immunoSEQ multiplex PCR; TCRdb's table is partial and in-frame only. This sample has about 280,000 clones; around 90% occur once, and the top ten carry about 6%. Source material: PBMCs or T cells enriched from blood (not recorded which). The receptors shown here come from a middle-aged woman who had recovered from COVID-19.

The sample holds a few counts of this clone. Other nucleotide sequences from this sample produce the same CDR3. The chain uses TRBV2 and TRBJ2-5, with no clear D. CDR1 is SNHLY, CDR2 FYNNEI, per germline. Trimming removed 2 bases from V and 0 bases from J, with 7 bases in between. This CDR3 has 14 residues. The CDR3: CASSESVYQETQYF. CDR3 nucleotide sequence: TGTGCCAGCAGTGAATCGGTGTACCAAGAGACCCAGTACTTC.

The J gene is TRBJ1-3, the V gene TRBV7-6; 7 bases fit TRBD1. The CDR3 length is 14 residues. With 5 bases clipped from V and 6 bases from J, the junction kept 7 bases outside the gene matches. Germline-derived CDR1 and CDR2 are SGHVS and FNYEAQ. The CDR3 coding sequence is TGTGCCAGCAGCCGCAGGGGGACTTCAAACACCATATATTTT. Encoded protein: CASSRRGTSNTIYF.

This chain links TRBV7-2 with TRBJ2-1; TRBD2 might be the D (5 bases). The CDR3 covers 16 residues. Germline V gene sequence: CDR1 SGHTA, CDR2 FQGNSA. With 5 bases removed from V and 0 bases from J, the gap between germline ends came to 14 bases. DNA for the CDR3: TGTGCCAGCAGCCCTAACGCGGGCTTCTCCTACAATGAGCAGTTCTTC. Protein sequence: CASSPNAGFSYNEQFF.

V usage is TRBV5-4 and J usage is TRBJ2-7; TRBD2 matches at 8 bases. Germline assignment: CDR1 SGHNT and CDR2 YYREEE (reference sequence). The length of the CDR3 is 15 residues. The J segment lost 2 bases and the V segment lost 1 base, leaving 5 bases of the junction unmatched. CDR3 amino acids: CASSLSAGGAYEQYF. As DNA, the CDR3 is TGTGCCAGCAGCTTGTCCGCGGGGGGAGCCTACGAGCAGTACTTC.

Only one count was recorded for this clone. This rearrangement joins TRBV5-6 to TRBJ1-5; 7 nucleotides match TRBD1. The CDR3 loop spans 15 amino acids. Unmatched junction bases numbered 8, after V lost 4 bases and J lost 4 bases. Germline CDR1 reads SGHDT; CDR2 reads YYEEEE. The CDR3 region is CASSGSGQPNQPQHF. The DNA for the CDR3 is TGTGCCAGCAGCGGTTCGGGACAGCCTAATCAGCCCCAGCATTTT. Supplemented by reference TRBV5-6 and TRBJ1-5, the full variable domain reads DAGVTQSPTHLIKTRGQQVTLRCSPKSGHDTVSWYQQALGQGPQFIFQYYEEEERQRGNFPDRFSGHQFPNYSSELNVNALLLGDSALYLCASSGSGQPNQPQHFGDGTRLSIL.

V usage is TRBV12-1 and J usage is TRBJ2-7; the D call TRBD2 from the table was never checked on the DNA. TRBV12-1 is an annotated pseudogene. The CDR3 contains 15 residues. The CDR3 nucleotides are TGTGCCAGCCGGTGCCTAGCGGCTTTCTCCTACGAGCAGTACTTC. Encoded protein: CASRCLAAFSYEQYF.

This chain joins TRBV28 and TRBJ1-5; 8 bases align to TRBD1. This CDR3 has 16 residues. CDR1 and CDR2 from the germline V gene are MDHEN and SYDVKM. V lost 1 base to trimming and J lost 7 bases; unmatched junction nucleotides: 9. CDR3 sequence (DNA): TGTGCCAGCAGTTTATATGGGACAGGTGGGAGGCAGCCCCAGCATTTT. This encodes CASSLYGTGGRQPQHF.

This chain links TRBV11-2 with TRBJ1-2, with no clear D. This CDR3 is 13 amino acids long. Trimming pared 1 base from V and 4 bases from J, leaving 7 bases between. CDR1 SGHAT and CDR2 FQNNGV come from the germline V gene. This CDR3 reads CASSLGPSYGYTF. The CDR3 DNA sequence: TGTGCCAGCAGCTTAGGTCCTAGCTATGGCTACACCTTC.

A single count supports this clone. J is TRBJ1-4 and V is TRBV5-1; 11 positions agree with TRBD1. This CDR3 has 14 amino acids. J was trimmed by 8 bases and V by 2 bases; bases with no gene match: 2. Germline V gene data show CDR1 as SGHRS and CDR2 as YFSETQ. The CDR3 spells CASSFGTGGEKLFF. Here the CDR3 DNA reads TGCGCCAGCAGCTTCGGGACAGGGGGAGAAAAACTGTTTTTT.

The V call is TRBV23-1, the J call TRBJ1-1; D possibly corresponds to TRBD1 (6 bases). TRBV23-1 carries the ORF label, with uncertain function. This CDR3 is built from 15 residues. V was trimmed by 5 bases and J by 1 base, leaving 14 bases between them. CDR3 nucleotides: TGCGCCAGCAGTAGGTACGGACAGACGAACACTGAAGCTTTCTTT. Its translation: CASSRYGQTNTEAFF.